This entry lists 27 T cell receptor beta chains sequenced from one sample in a study of spatial heterogeneity in lung cancer. Each CDR3 protein is one row after TCRdb ran MiXCR on the 5' RACE reads. The sample holds about 48,000 distinct CDR3 sequences; roughly 5.7% are singletons and the top ten take 8.5% to 14%. Regarding time point: sample taken at primary tumor resection. Sequenced material: PBMCs, taken at surgery. All receptors derive from a male donor with early-stage non-small cell lung cancer.

This clonotype has at least ten counts. This chain connects TRBV18 to TRBJ1-1; TRBD1 is a possible D gene (5 bases). V lost 8 bases, J lost 6 bases, and 10 bases lay in between. CDR3 length equals 11 residues. Germline CDR1 KGHSH, CDR2 LQKENI. The CDR3 nucleotides read TGTGCCAGCCGGGCGGGGGCTGAAGCTTTCTTT. This codes for CASRAGAEAFF.

The gene calls are TRBV7-2 and TRBJ2-1; 7 nucleotides line up with TRBD2. The CDR3 is 14 amino acids. V trimming: 4 bases; J trimming: 7 bases; junction bases outside the gene matches: 7. Germline V gives CDR1 SGHTA, CDR2 FQGNSA. CDR3 residues: CASSWAAGMNEQFF. The CDR3 region has the DNA TGTGCCAGCAGCTGGGCAGCGGGAATGAATGAGCAGTTCTTC. Complete variable domain (other parts from reference TRBV7-2 and TRBJ2-1): GAGVSQSPSNKVTEKGKDVELRCDPISGHTALYWYRQSLGQGLEFLIYFQGNSAPDKSGLPSDRFSAERTGGSVSTLTIQRTQQEDSAVYLCASSWAAGMNEQFFGPGTRLTVL.

This clonotype was observed at least ten times. The chain couples TRBV20-1 to TRBJ2-1, with TRBD2 matching over 7 bases. CDR1 and CDR2 (germline): DFQATT, SNEGSKA (reference sequence). The V gene end was trimmed by 4 bases and the J gene end by 9 bases; junction bases not matched to a gene: 18. The CDR3 loop spans 16 amino acids. This CDR3 reads CSAIAIGRELGVEQFF. In DNA, the CDR3 is TGCAGTGCTATAGCCATTGGGCGGGAGCTCGGGGTTGAGCAGTTCTTC.

The table lists this clonotype with many counts. This chain uses TRBV24-1 with TRBJ2-7; 7 nucleotides match TRBD1. Germline CDR1 KGHDR, CDR2 SFDVKD. The V and J ends lost 4 bases and 3 bases, in that order; junction bases with no gene match: 8. The CDR3 totals 15 residues. Here the CDR3 DNA reads TGTGCCACCAGTGACCCCTCGACAGGGAACTACGAGCAGTACTTC. Protein: CATSDPSTGNYEQYF.

This clonotype came up many times. The chain couples TRBV7-2 to TRBJ2-2; 10 nucleotides align to TRBD2. V dropped 1 base and J dropped 1; count of bases not matched to a gene: 9. The V gene's germline CDR1 is SGHTA and CDR2 FQGNSA. The CDR3 contains 19 residues. CDR3 sequence reads: CASSLERVAGGLNTGELFF. In DNA form, the CDR3 reads TGTGCCAGCAGCTTAGAGAGGGTAGCGGGAGGCCTGAACACCGGGGAGCTGTTTTTT.

This clonotype appeared many times. The chain recombines TRBV20-1 with TRBJ2-7; 11 bases match TRBD2. Germline lookup yields CDR1 DFQATT and CDR2 SNEGSKA (reference sequence). Unmatched junction bases numbered 7, after V lost 3 bases and J lost 3 bases. The CDR3 contains 15 residues. The CDR3 region is CSARDRLAGLYEQYF. The CDR3 DNA follows: TGCAGTGCTAGGGATCGACTAGCGGGACTCTACGAGCAGTACTTC.

This clonotype was detected many times. V usage is TRBV12-3 or TRBV12-4 and J usage is TRBJ1-5, with D maybe TRBD1 (5 bases). The V end was cut by 3 bases, the J end by 5 bases, with 11 bases between. The CDR3 sequence is 14 residues long. In nucleotides, the CDR3 is TGTGCCAGCAGTTTCAGGGCAGGCGATCAGCCCCAGCATTTT. It specifies CASSFRAGDQPQHF.

This clonotype was detected many times. V usage is TRBV11-2 and J usage is TRBJ2-3; a weak D match, TRBD2 (5 bases). Germline V gene lookup returns CDR1 SGHAT and CDR2 FQNNGV. There are 13 residues in the CDR3. Trimming took off 8 bases at V and 2 bases at J, with 11 bases between the two ends. CDR3 residues: CASGRSDTDTQYF. DNA of the CDR3: TGTGCCAGCGGCCGTAGCGACACAGATACGCAGTATTTT. The whole variable domain, filled in from reference TRBV11-2 and TRBJ2-3, reads EAGVAQSPRYKIIEKRQSVAFWCNPISGHATLYWYQQILGQGPKLLIQFQNNGVVDDSQLPKDRFSAERLKGVDSTLKIQPAKLEDSAVYLCASGRSDTDTQYFGPGTRLTVL.

This clonotype was seen ten or more times. The chain joins TRBV10-3 to TRBJ1-2; possible D gene TRBD1, 6 bases. Trimming shortened V by 5 bases and J by 2 bases, and 9 bases separated the two germline ends. Germline lookup yields CDR1 ENHRY and CDR2 SYGVKD. The CDR3 has 13 amino acids. Here the CDR3 DNA reads TGTGCCATCAGTCGGGGGGCGAACTATGGCTACACCTTC. Its translation: CAISRGANYGYTF.

Ten or more counts support this clonotype. The CDR3 here is CSARDRVSYNEQFF. CDR3 bases: TGCAGTGCTAGAGACAGGGTTTCGTACAATGAGCAGTTCTTC. This chain links TRBV20-1 with TRBJ2-1, with D perhaps matching TRBD1 (5 bases). Germline values: CDR1 DFQATT, CDR2 SNEGSKA (reference sequence). V lost 0 bases to trimming and J lost 4 bases, with 10 bases between them. This CDR3 region has 14 residues.

There are many counts of this clonotype. This chain connects TRBV5-4 to TRBJ2-2, with D unresolved. Germline CDR1 SGHNT, CDR2 YYREEE (reference sequence). The CDR3 runs 13 residues. The V end lost 5 bases, the J end lost 4 bases, and 9 bases lay between the germline ends. The CDR3, as DNA: TGTGCCAGCAGGCCTGGAAGCACCGGGGAGCTGTTTTTT. Encoded protein: CASRPGSTGELFF. Using reference TRBV5-4 and TRBJ2-2 for the parts outside the CDR3, the full variable domain is ETGVTQSPTHLIKTRGQQVTLRCSSQSGHNTVSWYQQALGQGPQFIFQYYREEENGRGNFPPRFSGLQFPNYSSELNVNALELDDSALYLCASRPGSTGELFFGEGSRLTVL.

This clonotype was observed many times. This sequence joins TRBV14 and TRBJ2-1; 11 bases align to TRBD1. From germline, CDR1 is SGHDN and CDR2 FVKESK. The CDR3 spans 16 residues. The V gene end was trimmed by 3 bases and the J gene end by 4 bases; junction bases not matched to a gene: 5. CDR3 coding DNA: TGTGCCAGCAGCCAGGCCGGGACAGGGGGATACAATGAGCAGTTCTTC. This codes for CASSQAGTGGYNEQFF.

This clonotype was detected ten times or more. The chain couples TRBV19 to TRBJ1-2; no clear D gene. This CDR3 is built from 15 residues. Between the trimmed V and J ends, which lost 5 bases and 0 bases, there was a span of 13 bases. Looked up from germline, CDR1 is LNHDA and CDR2 is SQIVND (reference sequence). CDR3 residues: CASSPSRTANYGYTF. In DNA, the CDR3 is TGTGCCAGTAGTCCGTCGCGGACGGCTAACTATGGCTACACCTTC.

This clonotype has more than one count but fewer than ten. The genes are TRBV12-3 or TRBV12-4 and TRBJ1-1; D gene uncertain. V was clipped by 1 base and J by 10 bases, with 7 bases between them. The CDR3 has 11 residues. CDR3 nucleotides: TGTGCCAGCAGTTTAGATAGGGCAGCTTTCTTT. It is translated as CASSLDRAAFF.

This clonotype was counted at least ten times. The rearrangement links TRBV7-9 to TRBJ2-7; 7 bases match TRBD2. Germline V CDR1 and CDR2: SEHNR, FQNEAQ (reference sequence). The ends lost 5 bases at V and 2 bases at J; junction bases unmatched: 6. This CDR3 comprises 14 residues. The CDR3 DNA sequence: TGTGCCAGCAGCGTCGGGGGGTCAGCCTACGAGCAGTACTTC. Protein product: CASSVGGSAYEQYF.

This clonotype has a count of ten or more. The chain joins TRBV19 to TRBJ1-5, with D possibly TRBD1 on 6 matching bases. This CDR3 spans 16 amino acids. Looked up from germline, CDR1 is LNHDA and CDR2 is SQIVND (reference sequence). V lost 7 bases and J 3 bases, leaving 19 bases between the germline ends. The CDR3 nucleotides are TGTGCCAGTACGGGGACAACAAGGGGCAACAATCAGCCCCAGCATTTT. Its translation is CASTGTTRGNNQPQHF. Full variable domain (missing parts from reference TRBV19 and TRBJ1-5): DGGITQSPKYLFRKEGQNVTLSCEQNLNHDAMYWYRQDPGQGLRLIYYSQIVNDFQKGDIAEGYSVSREKKESFPLTVTSAQKNPTAFYLCASTGTTRGNNQPQHFGDGTRLSIL.

The sample holds many counts of this clonotype. The chain employs TRBV29-1 and TRBJ1-1, with D unresolved. From germline, CDR1 is SQVTM and CDR2 ANQGSEA. CDR3 length: 12 residues. The ends were cut back, 2 bases at V and 0 bases at J, with 4 bases in the middle. The CDR3 DNA follows: TGCAGCGTTGAACAGCTGAACACTGAAGCTTTCTTT. It specifies CSVEQLNTEAFF. The full variable domain, completed using reference TRBV29-1 and TRBJ1-1, is SAVISQKPSRDICQRGTSLTIQCQVDSQVTMMFWYRQQPGQSLTLIATANQGSEATYESGFVIDKFPISRPNLTFSTLTVSNMSPEDSSIYLCSVEQLNTEAFFGQGTRLTVV.

This clonotype has at least ten counts. The genes are TRBV5-5 and TRBJ1-2; TRBD1 is a possible D gene (5 bases). Germline V gene sequence: CDR1 SGHKS, CDR2 YYEKEE (reference sequence). V gave up 4 bases and J gave up 9 bases, with 22 bases separating them. The CDR3 has 15 residues. CDR3 region: CASSIRSPGPGSYTF. The CDR3, as DNA: TGTGCCAGCAGCATACGTTCACCGGGACCAGGTAGCTACACCTTC.

Ten or more counts support this clonotype. The chain combines TRBV4-1 with TRBJ1-5; D remains unclear. With 0 bases removed from V and 6 bases from J, the gap between germline ends came to 9 bases. CDR3 length: 14 amino acids. Germline V gene sequence: CDR1 MGHRA, CDR2 YSYEKL. The CDR3 reads CASSQEKGLQPQHF. CDR3 DNA sequence: TGCGCCAGCAGCCAAGAGAAGGGCCTTCAGCCCCAGCATTTT.

This clonotype was observed at least ten times. This sequence joins TRBV20-1 and TRBJ2-2, with 11 bases matching TRBD2. Trimming took 6 bases from V and 5 from J; bases not matched to a gene: 11. The CDR3 sequence is 16 residues long. Germline CDR1 DFQATT, CDR2 SNEGSKA (reference sequence). DNA for the CDR3: TGCAGTGCGAGGGTGGGCAGGACTAGCGGGACCGGGGAGCTGTTTTTT. It specifies CSARVGRTSGTGELFF.

This clonotype was seen many times. J is TRBJ2-1 and V is TRBV6-2 or TRBV6-3; 12 bases map to TRBD2. Germline trimming cut 8 bases from V and 0 bases from J; bases unmatched to any gene: 8. Germline loops: CDR1 MNHEY, CDR2 SVGEGT. The CDR3 totals 17 residues. CDR3 nucleotide sequence: TGTGCCAGCTTGGGACTAGCGGGCTCCAGCTCCTACAATGAGCAGTTCTTC. Encoded protein: CASLGLAGSSSYNEQFF.

This clonotype was observed at least ten times. The chain couples TRBV9 to TRBJ2-2; D is perhaps TRBD2 (5 bases). Trimming shortened V by 0 bases and J by 6 bases, and 9 bases separated the two germline ends. Germline CDR1 is SGDLS and CDR2 is YYNGEE. This CDR3 is built from 14 residues. The DNA of the CDR3 is TGTGCCAGCAGCGTAGTCGGGGTCCCCGGGGAGCTGTTTTTT. It yields the protein CASSVVGVPGELFF.

This clonotype appeared many times. V is TRBV29-1 and J is TRBJ2-1; TRBD2 aligns across 7 bases. Per the germline V gene, CDR1 is SQVTM and CDR2 is ANQGSEA. The junction had 5 bases not matched to a gene; V was cut back by 6 bases and J by 6 bases. The CDR3 length is 12 residues. CDR3: CSVRAGTNEQFF. The CDR3 DNA sequence: TGCAGCGTCCGAGCGGGGACCAATGAGCAGTTCTTC.

This clonotype was detected many times. The genes are TRBV7-8 and TRBJ1-1; D not certain. This CDR3 comprises 13 residues. Germline V gene lookup returns CDR1 SGHVS and CDR2 FQNEAQ. Deletions cut 1 base from V and 7 bases from J, with 10 bases between. This CDR3 reads CASSLGFGDEAFF. For the CDR3, the DNA is TGTGCCAGCAGCTTAGGTTTTGGGGATGAAGCTTTCTTT.

The chain recombines TRBV7-8 with TRBJ2-7, with D possibly TRBD2 on 5 matching bases. This CDR3 is built from 14 residues. The V and J ends lost 3 bases and 6 bases respectively, with 15 bases between them. Germline V gives CDR1 SGHVS, CDR2 FQNEAQ. CDR3: CASSLTNPSREQYF. The CDR3, as DNA: TGTGCCAGCAGCTTGACTAATCCTTCCCGCGAGCAGTACTTC.

The chain employs TRBV11-2 and TRBJ2-1, with 14 bases fitting TRBD2. Looked up from germline, CDR1 is SGHAT and CDR2 is FQNNGV. The CDR3 loop spans 16 amino acids. Losses at the gene ends were 0 bases for V and 6 bases for J; bases not matched to a gene: 1. The CDR3 region is CASSLEGLAGVNEQFF. CDR3 sequence (DNA): TGTGCCAGCAGCTTAGAGGGACTAGCGGGAGTCAATGAGCAGTTCTTC.

This clonotype was observed at least ten times. The genes are TRBV29-1 and TRBJ2-5, with a tentative D call TRBD2 (5 bases). Germline V gene sequence: CDR1 SQVTM, CDR2 ANQGSEA. Trimming shortened V by 7 bases and J by 2 bases, and 17 bases separated the two germline ends. The CDR3 totals 14 residues. The CDR3 loop is CSAVEGRTQETQYF. CDR3 bases: TGCAGCGCCGTCGAGGGAAGAACTCAAGAGACCCAGTACTTC.